The following is a T cell receptor beta chain sequence with its context. Per the germline V gene, CDR1 is DFQATT and CDR2 is SNEGSKA (reference sequence). Trimming took off 4 bases at V and 7 bases at J, with 14 bases between the two ends. The CDR3 consists of 13 residues. Combining a sample-barcoded 5' primer with a J-beta primer mix, a second PCR ran for 7 to 11 cycles. TCRdb redid the calling of the 5' RACE reads with MiXCR, one entry per CDR3 protein. The profile shows around 1.5 million distinct CDR3 sequences, roughly 40% of them singletons. These data are taken from a study of blood T cells in healthy people across ages.

V is TRBV20-1 and J is TRBJ2-1; D is possibly TRBD2 (6 bases). This TCR was recovered from a woman under 30 in good health. The sample was blood. Here the CDR3 reads CSATREQNNEQFF. DNA of the CDR3: TGCAGTGCTACCCGGGAGCAAAATAATGAGCAGTTCTTC.